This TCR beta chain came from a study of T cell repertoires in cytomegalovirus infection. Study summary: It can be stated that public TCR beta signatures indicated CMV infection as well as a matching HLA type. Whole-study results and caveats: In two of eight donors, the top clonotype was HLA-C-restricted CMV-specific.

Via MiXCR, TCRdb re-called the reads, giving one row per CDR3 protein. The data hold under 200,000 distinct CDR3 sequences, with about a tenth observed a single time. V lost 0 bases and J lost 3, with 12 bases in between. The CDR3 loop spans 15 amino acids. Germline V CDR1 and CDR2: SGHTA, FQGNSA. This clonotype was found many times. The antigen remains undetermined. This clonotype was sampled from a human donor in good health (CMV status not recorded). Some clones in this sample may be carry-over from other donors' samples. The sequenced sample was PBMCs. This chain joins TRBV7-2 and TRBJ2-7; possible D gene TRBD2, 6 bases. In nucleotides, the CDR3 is TGTGCCAGCAGCTTAGCGGGCGGGGCGGGCTACGAGCAGTACTTC. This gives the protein CASSLAGGAGYEQYF.